This TCR beta chain emerged from a study of cytomegalovirus exposure and HLA in healthy donors. The PCR was carried out with 60 Vbeta primers and 13 Jbeta primers. Data came from immunoSEQ multiplex PCR; TCRdb stores just in-frame clones and leaves some out. The sample consists of over 140,000 clones, 70% to 85% of them appearing once. The origin of this receptor is a man aged 30-40 years in good health and CMV-seropositive. Sequencing was carried out using PBMCs.

Here the CDR3 reads CASSPGLARNEQFF. The CDR3 DNA is TGTGCCAGCAGCCCGGGACTAGCTCGGAATGAGCAGTTCTTC. The gene calls are TRBV7-7 and TRBJ2-1, with 9 nucleotides matching TRBD2. CDR1 and CDR2 from the germline V gene are SSHAT and FNYEAQ (reference sequence). J lost 7 bases, V lost 5 bases, and 6 bases had no gene match. This CDR3 has 14 residues.